The 15 T cell receptor beta chains in this list originate from one sample, sequenced in a study of T cell repertoires in cytomegalovirus infection. No antigen has been assigned to these receptors. Each CDR3 protein gets one entry after TCRdb re-called the reads with MiXCR. The data show approximately 1,000,000 distinct CDR3 sequences, approximately 32% seen once. The source was cultured CD8+ T cells from PBMCs, collected from culture after CMV antigen stimulation. These receptors were taken from a human donor in good health (CMV status not recorded). Some clones in this sample may be carry-over from other donors' samples.

The sample holds a few counts of this clonotype. The chain carries TRBV20-1 and TRBJ1-2; 8 bases match TRBD1. Germline V gene data show CDR1 as DFQATT and CDR2 as SNEGSKA (reference sequence). The ends lost 6 bases at V and 0 bases at J; junction bases unmatched: 15. This CDR3 contains 17 residues. DNA of the CDR3: TGCAGTGCCTACCGTCCGGGACAGGTGATTCCTAACTATGGCTACACCTTC. Protein product: CSAYRPGQVIPNYGYTF.

V usage is TRBV27 and J usage is TRBJ1-2; a weak D match, TRBD1 (5 bases). The CDR3 runs 15 residues. CDR1 is MNHEY, CDR2 SMNVEV, per germline (reference sequence). The germline V and J ends were trimmed by 4 bases and 1 base, with 13 bases remaining between them. The CDR3: CASSWGYNLNYGYTF. The CDR3 DNA sequence: TGTGCCAGCAGTTGGGGGTATAACCTTAACTATGGCTACACCTTC.

The CDR3 here is CASSELGPYNEQFF. CDR3 DNA sequence: TGTGCCAGCAGTGAACTAGGGCCCTACAATGAGCAGTTCTTC. The chain joins TRBV6-1 to TRBJ2-1; D is ambiguous. Germline loops: CDR1 MNHNS, CDR2 SASEGT. This CDR3 is built from 14 residues. The V gene lost 2 bases and the J gene lost 2 bases, with 7 bases spanning the gap.

There are a few counts of this clonotype. This chain connects TRBV19 to TRBJ2-1; D call uncertain. With 3 bases removed from V and 0 bases from J, the gap between germline ends came to 9 bases. In germline, CDR1 is LNHDA, CDR2 SQIVND (reference sequence). CDR3 length equals 15 residues. The DNA of the CDR3 is TGTGCCAGTAGTATTCCAAAGATCTCCTACAATGAGCAGTTCTTC. This gives the protein CASSIPKISYNEQFF.

V gene TRBV7-6 combines with J gene TRBJ1-2; 8 bases match TRBD1. V lost 4 bases to trimming and J lost 8 bases; unmatched junction nucleotides: 18. This CDR3 has 17 residues. The germline V gene has CDR1 SGHVS and CDR2 FNYEAQ. This chain's CDR3 is CASSSSGQGHPETGYTF. CDR3 sequence (DNA): TGTGCCAGCAGCTCGTCAGGACAGGGTCATCCGGAGACCGGCTACACCTTC.

This chain uses TRBV19 with TRBJ2-1; D is unresolved. The V and J ends lost 2 bases and 1 base respectively, with 12 bases between them. The CDR3 contains 16 residues. The germline V gene encodes CDR1 LNHDA and CDR2 SQIVND (reference sequence). CDR3 in DNA: TGTGCCAGTAGTATATCAGGCGGCGTATCCTACAATGAGCAGTTCTTC. Amino acid sequence: CASSISGGVSYNEQFF.

This chain links TRBV4-1 with TRBJ1-2; D possibly corresponds to TRBD1 (5 bases). The CDR3 runs 14 residues. The germline V and J ends were trimmed by 0 bases and 6 bases, with 11 bases remaining between them. Germline CDR1 MGHRA, CDR2 YSYEKL. The CDR3 is CASSQDRPGHGYTF. The CDR3 DNA reads TGCGCCAGCAGCCAAGATCGTCCGGGGCATGGCTACACCTTC.

As concerns this clonotype: This sequence may be a read error, since a much larger clone differs from it by one base. This chain connects TRBV7-8 to TRBJ2-1; 13 bases map to TRBD2. Germline V lookup: CDR1 SGHVS, CDR2 FQNEAQ. Trimming removed 2 bases from V and 13 bases from J; junction bases left unmatched: 17. This CDR3 spans 18 amino acids. The DNA of the CDR3 is TGTGCCAGCAGCTTACGACTAGCGGGGGGCCGAGATTCTGGTGATCAGTTCTTC. Protein sequence: CASSLRLAGGRDSGDQFF.

This clonotype was counted between two and nine times. This chain joins TRBV13 and TRBJ2-7, with 7 bases aligning to TRBD1. V was clipped by 4 bases and J by 0 bases; unmatched bases: 9. This CDR3 has 16 residues. Germline assignment: CDR1 PRHDT and CDR2 FYEKMQ (reference sequence). Here the CDR3 DNA reads TGTGCCAGCAGCTGGCCGGGACAGCGCCGCTCCTACGAGCAGTACTTC. Translated, it gives CASSWPGQRRSYEQYF.

The J gene is TRBJ2-7, the V gene TRBV2; no clear D gene. V lost 5 bases, J lost 9 bases, and 11 bases lay in between. The length of the CDR3 is 11 residues. Germline-derived CDR1 and CDR2 are SNHLY and FYNNEI. As DNA, the CDR3 is TGTGCCAGCAGTAACGACAACGTGCAGTACTTC. Encoded protein: CASSNDNVQYF.

This clonotype appeared a few times. This chain joins TRBV5-6 and TRBJ1-2; D is ambiguous. CDR3 length: 14 amino acids. CDR1 and CDR2 from the germline V gene are SGHDT and YYEEEE. Trimming left V 3 bases short and J 1 base short, with 10 bases between. DNA for the CDR3: TGTGCCAGCAGCTCAGGTCCGGGTAACTATGGCTACACCTTC. Its protein product is CASSSGPGNYGYTF.

The rearrangement uses TRBV7-3 and TRBJ2-1; D unclear. V was cut by 2 bases and J by 6 bases, with 14 bases left in between. The germline V gene has CDR1 SGHTA and CDR2 FQGTGA. This CDR3 spans 15 amino acids. CDR3 coding DNA: TGTGCCAGCAGCTTATTCGTCGGGCAGCCCAATGAGCAGTTCTTC. Its protein is CASSLFVGQPNEQFF.

This clonotype was observed a handful of times. The chain carries TRBV7-6 and TRBJ1-2; TRBD1 aligns across 10 bases. The V and J ends lost 7 bases and 5 bases, in that order; junction bases with no gene match: 13. Germline CDR1 reads SGHVS; CDR2 reads FNYEAQ. The CDR3 totals 16 residues. CDR3 sequence (DNA): TGTGCCAGCACTCTCCTCCGGGACAGGGGTCTTTATGGCTACACCTTC. Its translation: CASTLLRDRGLYGYTF.

A note on this clonotype: One junction end disagrees with the germline gene, perhaps due to a read error. The V call is TRBV7-9, the J call TRBJ2-2; TRBD1 agrees at 8 bases. The CDR3 has 16 amino acids. Germline CDR1 is SEHNR and CDR2 is FQNEAQ (reference sequence). The CDR3, as DNA: TGTGCCAGCAGTTGGGACAGGAGCGCGAACATCGGGGAGCTGTTTTTT. Translated, it gives CASSWDRSANIGELFF.

V is TRBV5-1 and J is TRBJ2-7; TRBD2 is a possible D gene (5 bases). Germline assignment: CDR1 SGHRS and CDR2 YFSETQ. Trimming took off 6 bases at V and 1 base at J, with 17 bases between the two ends. The CDR3 is made up of 15 amino acids. The CDR3 nucleotides read TGCGCCAGCAAGGAAACAGCGGCGGGTTCCTACGAGCAGTACTTC. Residues: CASKETAAGSYEQYF.